A single sample gave rise to the 23 T cell receptor beta chains below, sequenced in a study of control samples from healthy donors and cancer patients. Here immunoSEQ multiplex PCR was the method, and the copy in TCRdb shows in-frame clones only, minus some. Altogether tens of thousands of clones are present, about 88% being singletons, with the ten largest covering about an eighth. The sequencing input was blood. The receptors stem from a woman in her 70s in good health.

The chain uses TRBV6-5 and TRBJ1-1, with D unresolved. Germline-derived CDR1 and CDR2 are MNHEY and SVGAGI. The V end lost 6 bases, the J end lost 4 bases, and 9 bases lay between the germline ends. The CDR3 extends over 12 amino acids. The CDR3 region is CASSSDATEAFF. CDR3 nucleotides: TGTGCCAGCAGCTCAGATGCCACTGAAGCTTTCTTT.

J is TRBJ1-4 and V is TRBV7-6; no firm D call. V dropped 2 bases and J dropped 6 bases, with 16 bases sitting between them. This CDR3 contains 16 residues. Germline loops: CDR1 SGHVS, CDR2 FNYEAQ. In DNA, the CDR3 is TGTGCCAGCAGCTTAATGGGATCGGGCGTCGATGAAAAACTGTTTTTT. This encodes CASSLMGSGVDEKLFF.

The rearrangement joins TRBV5-4 to TRBJ1-1; 7 bases are a match to TRBD1. Germline CDR1 SGHNT, CDR2 YYREEE (reference sequence). J gave up 0 bases and V 3 bases, and 11 bases lay outside the gene matches. The CDR3 has 17 residues. CDR3 coding DNA: TGTGCCAGCAGCTCGCCCCTGACAGGGTCTGTGAACACTGAAGCTTTCTTT. This codes for CASSSPLTGSVNTEAFF.

This clone was recorded once. The chain joins TRBV19 to TRBJ2-3; 10 bases match TRBD2. Trimming took 4 bases from V and 3 from J; bases not matched to a gene: 7. This CDR3 spans 16 amino acids. Germline CDR1 reads LNHDA; CDR2 reads SQIVND (reference sequence). The CDR3 loop is CASSSSGGFGTDTQYF. Written as DNA, the CDR3 is TGTGCCAGTAGTAGTAGCGGGGGGTTCGGAACAGATACGCAGTATTTT.

The rearrangement joins TRBV3-1 (or the pseudogene TRBV3-2) to TRBJ1-6; D not resolved. The CDR3 has 15 amino acids. Trimming took off 1 base at V and 7 bases at J, with 11 bases between the two ends. CDR1 LGHDT and CDR2 YNNKEL come from the germline V gene (reference sequence). CDR3 DNA: TGTGCCAGCAGCCAAGGGGCGGATTCGAATTCACCCCTCCACTTT. Its translation is CASSQGADSNSPLHF.

The J gene is TRBJ1-6, the V gene TRBV30; D ambiguous. The CDR3 totals 14 residues. The germline CDR1 and CDR2 sequences are GTSNPN and SVGIG (reference sequence). V was trimmed by 0 bases and J by 1 base, leaving 4 bases between them. The CDR3 loop is CAWSVESYNSPLHF. CDR3 DNA: TGTGCCTGGAGTGTGGAATCCTATAATTCACCCCTCCACTTT. Variable domain in full (rest from reference TRBV30 and TRBJ1-6): SQTIHQWPATLVQPVGSPLSLECTVEGTSNPNLYWYRQAAGRGLQLLFYSVGIGQISSEVPQNLSASRPQDRQFILSSKKLLLSDSGFYLCAWSVESYNSPLHFGNGTRLTVT.

This clone was detected only once. The chain employs TRBV7-8 and TRBJ2-1; D gene uncertain. The CDR3 length is 18 residues. Germline values: CDR1 SGHVS, CDR2 FQNEAQ. The V end lost 5 bases, the J end lost 0 bases, and 20 bases lay between the germline ends. The CDR3 reads CASSLPPGRISSYNEQFF. The CDR3 nucleotides are TGTGCCAGCAGCCTACCCCCTGGGCGGATCAGCTCCTACAATGAGCAGTTCTTC.

A few counts support this clone. The chain links TRBV4-3 to TRBJ2-7, with a weak D call TRBD1 (7 bases). With 0 bases removed from V and 2 bases from J, the gap between germline ends came to 11 bases. Germline assignment: CDR1 LGHNA and CDR2 YSLEER. CDR3 length: 15 residues. In DNA, the CDR3 is TGCGCCAGCAGCCAAGAGGGCAGGGGGGCCTACGAGCAGTACTTC. It specifies CASSQEGRGAYEQYF.

The rearrangement uses TRBV3-1 (or the pseudogene TRBV3-2) and TRBJ1-2; the match to TRBD1 covers 7 bases. The germline V gene has CDR1 LGHDT and CDR2 YNNKEL (reference sequence). There are 13 residues in the CDR3. Trimming cost V 5 bases and J 4 bases; bases outside gene matches: 4. CDR3: CASSVGQLYGYTF. The CDR3 DNA follows: TGTGCCAGCAGCGTGGGACAGCTCTATGGCTACACCTTC.

The chain carries TRBV7-8 and TRBJ1-5; D uncertain. Per the germline V gene, CDR1 is SGHVS and CDR2 is FQNEAQ. V was clipped by 1 base and J by 2 bases, with 12 bases between them. This CDR3 is built from 16 residues. As DNA, the CDR3 is TGTGCCAGCAGCTTAGATAGGGTAGGGCGCAATCAGCCCCAGCATTTT. It yields the protein CASSLDRVGRNQPQHF.

The chain recombines TRBV6-5 with TRBJ1-2, with D maybe TRBD1 (5 bases). The CDR3 is 14 residues long. Germline V gene sequence: CDR1 MNHEY, CDR2 SVGAGI. Trimming pared 6 bases from V and 0 bases from J, leaving 11 bases between. The CDR3 DNA sequence: TGTGCCAGCAGCCTTGACAGAGCTAACTATGGCTACACCTTC. It yields the protein CASSLDRANYGYTF.

The genes are TRBV5-6 and TRBJ1-1; the match to TRBD1 covers 8 bases. CDR3 length: 14 residues. The V segment lost 2 bases and the J segment 4 bases; nucleotides outside the gene matches: 4. Germline CDR1 SGHDT, CDR2 YYEEEE. CDR3 in DNA: TGTGCCAGCAGCTTCGGACAGGGCGGCACTGAAGCTTTCTTT. Encoded protein: CASSFGQGGTEAFF.

The V and J genes are TRBV9 and TRBJ2-6; possibly TRBD2 for D (5 bases). The length of the CDR3 is 17 residues. Germline CDR1 reads SGDLS; CDR2 reads YYNGEE. Trimming shortened V by 4 bases and J by 0 bases, and 14 bases separated the two germline ends. The CDR3 bases are TGTGCCAGCAGCCCCGGTTCTCGGGGCTCTGGGGCCAACGTCCTGACTTTC. Translation: CASSPGSRGSGANVLTF. Supplemented by reference TRBV9 and TRBJ2-6, the full variable domain reads DSGVTQTPKHLITATGQRVTLRCSPRSGDLSVYWYQQSLDQGLQFLIQYYNGEERAKGNILERFSAQQFPDLHSELNLSSLELGDSALYFCASSPGSRGSGANVLTFGAGSRLTVL.

The V call is TRBV11-2, the J call TRBJ1-1, with a possible D match to TRBD1 (5 bases). CDR3 size: 15 residues. Trimming shortened V by 5 bases and J by 4 bases, and 17 bases separated the two germline ends. Per germline, CDR1 SGHAT and CDR2 FQNNGV. The CDR3 reads CASSQREGRGTEAFF. CDR3 in DNA: TGTGCCAGCAGCCAACGAGAGGGAAGGGGCACTGAAGCTTTCTTT. Filled out from reference TRBV11-2 and TRBJ1-1, the complete variable domain reads EAGVAQSPRYKIIEKRQSVAFWCNPISGHATLYWYQQILGQGPKLLIQFQNNGVVDDSQLPKDRFSAERLKGVDSTLKIQPAKLEDSAVYLCASSQREGRGTEAFFGQGTRLTVV.

This clone was found once. CDR3 amino acids: CASSEQEGQPQHF. CDR3 DNA sequence: TGCGCCAGCAGTGAGCAGGAGGGACAGCCCCAGCATTTT. This sequence joins TRBV10-2 and TRBJ1-5; D is unresolved. The CDR3 is made up of 13 amino acids. Germline V gene data show CDR1 as WSHSY and CDR2 as SAAADI. Trimming cost V 2 bases and J 7 bases, with 9 bases left between them.

The V gene is TRBV7-8, the J gene TRBJ1-2; 7 positions match TRBD1. The germline V gene encodes CDR1 SGHVS and CDR2 FQNEAQ. J lost 8 bases, V lost 5 bases, and 8 bases had no gene match. The CDR3 length is 13 residues. The CDR3 reads CASSPYQGEGYTF. As DNA, the CDR3 is TGTGCCAGCAGCCCCTACCAGGGGGAGGGCTACACCTTC.

In its sample, this clone is medium-sized. This chain joins TRBV13 and TRBJ1-2, with TRBD1 matching 7 bases. The ends lost 0 bases at V and 6 bases at J; junction bases unmatched: 7. The germline gives CDR1 PRHDT, CDR2 FYEKMQ (reference sequence). CDR3 length equals 15 residues. The CDR3 DNA follows: TGTGCCAGCAGCTTAGGTGAGGGGGCGTACGATGGCTACACCTTC. Translated, it gives CASSLGEGAYDGYTF.

The chain is built from TRBV24-1 and TRBJ2-7; a weak D match, TRBD2 (5 bases). The CDR3 is 15 amino acids. The germline V gene has CDR1 KGHDR and CDR2 SFDVKD. Trimming cost V 3 bases and J 0 bases, with 11 bases left between them. CDR3 loop: CATSDTRGASYEQYF. As DNA, the CDR3 is TGTGCCACCAGTGATACCCGGGGAGCCTCCTACGAGCAGTACTTC.

The V and J genes are TRBV4-3 and TRBJ1-2, with D unclear. CDR3 length: 11 residues. Germline lookup yields CDR1 LGHNA and CDR2 YSLEER. Trimming stripped 1 base from V and 5 bases from J, with 2 bases between. The CDR3 nucleotides read TGCGCCAGCAGCCAAGGGTATGGCTACACCTTC. Translated: CASSQGYGYTF.

The chain combines TRBV29-1 with TRBJ1-3, with D perhaps TRBD1 (5 bases). CDR1 is SQVTM and CDR2 is ANQGSEA in the germline V gene. The CDR3 has 13 residues. V was shortened by 3 bases and J by 12 bases, with 18 bases between the two germline ends. CDR3 bases: TGCAGCGTTGAGGGGGGACTGGGTGGTGACATATATTTT. It specifies CSVEGGLGGDIYF. Full variable domain (remainder filled in from reference TRBV29-1 and TRBJ1-3): SAVISQKPSRDICQRGTSLTIQCQVDSQVTMMFWYRQQPGQSLTLIATANQGSEATYESGFVIDKFPISRPNLTFSTLTVSNMSPEDSSIYLCSVEGGLGGDIYFGEGSWLTVV.

The genes are TRBV6-5 and TRBJ1-1; no clear D. Trimming removed 2 bases at V and 5 bases at J, with 15 bases between. The CDR3 contains 15 residues. The germline V gene encodes CDR1 MNHEY and CDR2 SVGAGI. For the CDR3, the DNA is TGTGCCAGCAGTTACCGCCTCGATATTGGGACTGAAGCTTTCTTT. The encoded protein is CASSYRLDIGTEAFF.

The chain is built from TRBV6-6 and TRBJ2-3; TRBD1 is a possible D gene (6 bases). The CDR3 has 15 residues. Deletions cut 6 bases from V and 0 bases from J, with 13 bases between. Germline V lookup: CDR1 MNHNY, CDR2 SVGAGI (reference sequence). The CDR3 DNA reads TGTGCCAGCAGGCCGAAGGGGGTAAGCACAGATACGCAGTATTTT. It translates to CASRPKGVSTDTQYF.

V usage is TRBV7-8 and J usage is TRBJ2-7; weak D call: TRBD2 (6 bases). V gave up 3 bases and J gave up 7 bases, with 7 bases separating them. Germline V gene sequence: CDR1 SGHVS, CDR2 FQNEAQ. The CDR3 is 11 amino acids. CDR3 amino acids: CASSLTSEQYF. The DNA of the CDR3 is TGTGCCAGCAGCTTGACTAGTGAGCAGTACTTC.